This T cell receptor (beta chain) was sequenced for a study of sequential checkpoint blockade in melanoma. At the level of the study: After both sequences, patients received maintenance nivolumab.

The method was immunoSEQ multiplex PCR; TCRdb's version includes in-frame clones alone and lacks a portion of them. Among roughly 19,000 clones listed, about 83% were seen once. This clone showed up just once. Sample treatment: randomized to nivolumab then ipilimumab (arm A) or the reverse (arm B). DNA-damaging chemotherapy had not been given to any patient beforehand. From thawed PBMCs, live CD3+CD8+ cells negative for CD19 and CD56 were sorted. Germline CDR1 and CDR2: ENHRY and SYGVKD. The CDR3 is 15 residues long. With 6 bases removed from V and 4 bases from J, the gap between germline ends came to 16 bases.

This chain uses TRBV10-3 with TRBJ2-1; D gene unclear. Sequences were derived from CD8+ T cells sorted from blood (inferred from file names), sampled from a patient given nivolumab and ipilimumab in sequence. The source is a human donor with melanoma. This chain's CDR3 is CAIRNDSRSYNEQFF. Here the CDR3 DNA reads TGTGCCATCAGGAATGACTCGAGGTCATACAATGAGCAGTTCTTC.